This T cell receptor beta chain is drawn from a study of T cells in Graves' hyperthyroidism and ophthalmopathy. Researchers amplified the TCR beta CDR3 regions from RNA transcripts. The HTBI primer set drove a first-round RT-PCR of the TCR CDR3. From the multiplex PCR reads, TCRdb called clonotypes with MiXCR, one entry per CDR3 protein. The profile shows about 380,000 distinct CDR3 sequences, approximately 14% of them singletons. Study-level findings and limits: Most thyroid clonotypes expanded above 0.001 appeared in blood too. Ophthalmopathy, which appeared later, was predicted by the model a median about 5.9 months before onset. From stable hyperthyroidism, ophthalmopathy was set apart by a 13 V-J model.

In germline, CDR1 is SGHVT, CDR2 SQSDAQ. The J segment lost 6 bases and the V segment lost 2 bases, leaving 8 bases of the junction unmatched. The CDR3 consists of 15 residues. This clonotype was seen only a few times. Its antigen is as yet unknown. This receptor was identified in a woman aged 30 to 39 with Graves' ophthalmopathy. Sequenced: blood. V gene TRBV7-4 combines with J gene TRBJ2-7; 9 bases line up with TRBD1. The CDR3 loop is CASSLLRDRVCEQYF. In nucleotides, the CDR3 is TGTGCCAGCAGCTTATTACGGGACAGGGTTTGCGAGCAGTACTTC.